A selection of T cell receptor beta chains follows, all from one sample in a study of long-term antiretroviral therapy in people with HIV. Some clones are missing from TCRdb's copy, which holds only in-frame ones; the method was immunoSEQ multiplex PCR. Of almost 30,000 clones detected, 80% to 90% appear once; the ten largest clones hold around 9%. The sequencing used unsorted PBMCs, collected 3.2 years before starting antiretroviral therapy. The receptors derive from a man between 50 and 59 years old with HIV. The conserved cysteine and the conserved F or W are not part of the CDR3 here. Size is omitted from some rows. Given values are once, few, many or a class for expanded clones.

j_gene: TRBJ1-1; v_gene: TRBV5-1; abundance: .; len: 12; CDR3aa: ASSITPVDTEAF
j_gene: TRBJ2-1; v_gene: TRBV5-1; abundance: .; len: 15; CDR3aa: ASSWLETLDTYNEQF
j_gene: TRBJ2-3; v_gene: TRBV6-5; abundance: .; len: 14; CDR3aa: ASSFLGRWGEDTQY
j_gene: TRBJ2-1; v_gene: TRBV18; abundance: .; len: 11; CDR3aa: ASSLIMDNEQF
j_gene: TRBJ2-3; v_gene: TRBV2; abundance: .; len: 13; CDR3aa: ASSEAGGRADTQY
j_gene: TRBJ2-7; v_gene: TRBV4-3; abundance: .; len: 14; CDR3aa: ASSQGVGDSGYEQY
j_gene: TRBJ1-2; v_gene: TRBV28; abundance: .; len: 12; CDR3aa: ASSFGGENYGYT
j_gene: TRBJ1-3; v_gene: TRBV19; abundance: .; len: 16; CDR3aa: ASSHPRDSLSSGNTIY
j_gene: TRBJ2-7; v_gene: TRBV4-1; abundance: .; len: 12; CDR3aa: ASSRGTAQLEQY
j_gene: TRBJ2-3; v_gene: TRBV9; abundance: .; len: 14; CDR3aa: ASSVFLTGDTDTQY
j_gene: TRBJ1-2; v_gene: TRBV5-1; abundance: .; len: 12; CDR3aa: ASSPGQGVDGYT
j_gene: TRBJ2-5; v_gene: TRBV5-1; abundance: .; len: 12; CDR3aa: ASSSTGTEETQY
j_gene: TRBJ2-2; v_gene: TRBV27; abundance: .; len: 13; CDR3aa: ASSVAGANTGELF
j_gene: TRBJ1-1; v_gene: TRBV18; abundance: .; len: 13; CDR3aa: ASSPGQNLYTEAF
j_gene: TRBJ2-5; v_gene: TRBV29-1; abundance: .; len: 11; CDR3aa: SVGHRGQETQY
j_gene: TRBJ1-1; v_gene: TRBV10-2; abundance: .; len: 12; CDR3aa: ASSDQGEDTEAF
j_gene: TRBJ2-2; v_gene: TRBV5-1; abundance: .; len: 11; CDR3aa: ASSQQGAGELF
j_gene: TRBJ2-2; v_gene: TRBV19; abundance: few; len: 14; CDR3aa: ASSIALAGFAGELF
j_gene: TRBJ1-4; v_gene: TRBV5-6; abundance: .; len: 10; CDR3aa: ASSFMDEKLF
j_gene: TRBJ2-2; v_gene: TRBV7-2; abundance: .; len: 14; CDR3aa: ASSLQGRGNTGELF
j_gene: TRBJ2-5; v_gene: TRBV2; abundance: .; len: 12; CDR3aa: ASGAGAAGETQY
j_gene: TRBJ1-4; v_gene: TRBV6-5; abundance: .; len: 12; CDR3aa: ASRPLATNEKLF
j_gene: TRBJ2-7; v_gene: TRBV23-1; abundance: .; len: 14; CDR3aa: ASSLGNSGRGGEQY